The 6 T cell receptor beta chains below come from one sample, sequenced in a study of Tregs in tolerant kidney transplant recipients. After about 6 days with irradiated graft donor PBMCs, CFSE-labeled recipient PBMCs were FACS-sorted. Their antigens remain unidentified. Sequencing used immunoSEQ multiplex PCR; TCRdb keeps in-frame clones, though not all of them. Listed are over 1,500 clones; around 19% falls within the top ten. This sample comprised CD4+ T cells from blood cultured with allogeneic cells, obtained before the transplant. The origin of the receptors is a human patient who received a combined kidney and bone marrow transplant.

For this clone: From the germline J gene comes the end of the CDR3, since the read stops 3 residues before it. The chain has TRBV18 and TRBJ1-2; the D is unclear. Germline CDR1 reads KGHSH; CDR2 reads LQKENI. The CDR3 sequence is 16 residues long. The CDR3 here is CASSPPGALAKNIYTF. The sequenced CDR3 bases are TGTGCCAGCTCACCACCGGGAGCTCTAGCCAAAAACATC.

On this clone itself: From the germline J gene comes the end of the CDR3, since the read stops 3 residues before it. The J gene is TRBJ1-2, the V gene TRBV19, with no clear D. The CDR3 spans 14 residues. CDR1 is LNHDA, CDR2 SQIVND, per germline (reference sequence). CDR3 residues: CASARSRINNDYTF. CDR3 bases read: TGTGCCAGTGCGAGGTCTAGGATAAACAATGAC.

This clone shows up as medium-sized (0.01 to 0.1%) by frequency. Read sequence stops 3 residues before the CDR3 end, and the germline J gene provides the missing end. This chain links TRBV20-1 with TRBJ2-2; 8 positions agree with TRBD2. Germline CDR1 reads DFQATT; CDR2 reads SNEGSKA (reference sequence). After removal of 5 bases from V and 1 base from J, the junction contained 3 bases not matched to a gene. CDR3 length equals 14 residues. The CDR3: CSARGTRNTGELFF. The CDR3 bases that were read are TGCAGTGCTCGAGGGACTAGGAACACCGGGGAG.

This clone registers medium-sized by frequency. The missing CDR3 end, 3 residues past where the read stops, is filled in from the germline J gene. This rearrangement joins TRBV7-9 to TRBJ2-1; D call uncertain. The CDR3 sequence is 15 residues long. Looked up from germline, CDR1 is SEHNR and CDR2 is FQNEAQ (reference sequence). Trimming took off 1 base at V and 4 bases at J, with 11 bases between the two ends. Here the CDR3 reads CASSLDFPRYNEQFF. Partial CDR3 DNA: TGTGCCAGCAGCTTAGACTTCCCACGATACAATGAG.

As concerns this clone: The CDR3 end falls 3 residues outside the read, so it is completed with the germline J gene. The J gene is TRBJ1-4, the V gene TRBV25-1; 9 bases are a match to TRBD1. The CDR3 is made up of 15 amino acids. The ends lost 4 bases at V and 7 bases at J; junction bases unmatched: 7. Germline values: CDR1 MGHDK, CDR2 SYGVNS. Partial CDR3 DNA: TGTGCCAGCAGTGTCCTGGGACAGGGATCTGAAAAA. Its protein is CASSVLGQGSEK. The entire CDR3 protein is CASSVLGQGSEKLFF.

This clone is called medium-sized based on its frequency. With the read ending 3 residues before the CDR3 end, the germline J gene is used to fill in that end. This chain joins TRBV7-9 and TRBJ2-7, with a weak D call TRBD2 (5 bases). Germline CDR1 is SEHNR and CDR2 is FQNEAQ (reference sequence). V was clipped by 3 bases and J by 3 bases, with 9 bases between them. The CDR3 length is 13 residues. The CDR3 here is CASSFNEGYEQYF. CDR3 bases read: TGTGCCAGCAGCTTTAATGAGGGCTACGAG. The variable domain in full, completed from reference TRBV7-9 and TRBJ2-7, reads DTGVSQNPRHKITKRGQNVTFRCDPISEHNRLYWYRQTLGQGPEFLTYFQNEAQLEKSRLLSDRFSAERPKGSFSTLEIQRTEQGDSAMYLCASSFNEGYEQYFGPGTRLTVT.